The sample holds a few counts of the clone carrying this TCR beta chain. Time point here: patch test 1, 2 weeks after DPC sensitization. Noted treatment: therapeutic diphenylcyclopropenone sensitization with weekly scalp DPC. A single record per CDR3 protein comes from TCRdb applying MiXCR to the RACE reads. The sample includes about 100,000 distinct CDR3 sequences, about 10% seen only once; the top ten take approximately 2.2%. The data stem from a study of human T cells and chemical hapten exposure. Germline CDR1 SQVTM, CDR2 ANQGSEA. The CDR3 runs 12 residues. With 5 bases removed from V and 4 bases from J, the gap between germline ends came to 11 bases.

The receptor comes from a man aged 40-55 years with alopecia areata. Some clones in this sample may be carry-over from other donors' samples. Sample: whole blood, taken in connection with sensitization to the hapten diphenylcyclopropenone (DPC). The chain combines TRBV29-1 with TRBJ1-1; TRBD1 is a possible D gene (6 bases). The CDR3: CSVPGVGTEAFF. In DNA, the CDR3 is TGCAGCGTTCCAGGGGTGGGCACTGAAGCTTTCTTT.